The 20 T cell receptor beta chains reported below all come from one sample, sequenced in a study of early T cells in non-severe SARS-CoV-2 infection. Each CDR3 protein gets one entry after TCRdb re-called the 5' RACE reads with MiXCR. The data hold approximately 98,000 distinct CDR3 sequences, with over 10% observed a single time. The sample consisted of whole blood. The receptor source for this set is an adult who was a healthcare worker with PCR-confirmed SARS-CoV-2 infection or an uninfected control (not recorded which).

This clonotype was recorded at least ten times. V gene TRBV27 combines with J gene TRBJ1-2; 10 bases align to TRBD1. Germline lookup yields CDR1 MNHEY and CDR2 SMNVEV (reference sequence). The V gene end was trimmed by 3 bases and the J gene end by 0 bases; junction bases not matched to a gene: 7. The CDR3 consists of 17 residues. Written as DNA, the CDR3 is TGTGCCAGCAGTTTCCAGACAGGGGGCTCTTCTAACTATGGCTACACCTTC. This codes for CASSFQTGGSSNYGYTF.

The rearrangement links TRBV13 to TRBJ2-1; TRBD1 agrees at 8 bases. In germline, CDR1 is PRHDT, CDR2 FYEKMQ (reference sequence). CDR3 length equals 15 residues. The trim removed 4 bases at V and 6 bases at J, leaving 8 bases unmatched. The CDR3: CASSSLRGPGNEQFF. The DNA for the CDR3 is TGTGCCAGCAGCTCCCTCAGGGGGCCGGGCAATGAGCAGTTCTTC.

J is TRBJ2-4 and V is TRBV6-5; D gene uncertain. V shed 3 bases and J shed 15 bases, with 18 bases lying between them. Germline CDR1 reads MNHEY; CDR2 reads SVGAGI. CDR3 length equals 13 residues. The CDR3 spells CASSYGHTTQRYF. For the CDR3, the DNA is TGTGCCAGCAGTTATGGTCACACCACCCAGCGGTACTTC.

The V and J genes are TRBV7-9 and TRBJ2-7; 10 nucleotides match TRBD1. Germline CDR1 and CDR2: SEHNR and FQNEAQ (reference sequence). The CDR3 totals 18 residues. The V gene end was trimmed by 7 bases and the J gene end by 2 bases; junction bases not matched to a gene: 17. Written as DNA, the CDR3 is TGTGCCAGCACCTTCCCAAACGTACCGGGACAGGGGACCTACGAGCAGTACTTC. It is translated as CASTFPNVPGQGTYEQYF.

The chain has TRBV9 and TRBJ2-3; maybe TRBD2 (5 bases). This CDR3 is built from 13 residues. V dropped 6 bases and J dropped 4 bases, with 12 bases sitting between them. Looked up from germline, CDR1 is SGDLS and CDR2 is YYNGEE. The CDR3: CASNEGSSDTQYF. The CDR3 DNA sequence: TGTGCCAGCAATGAGGGTTCCTCAGATACGCAGTATTTT. The variable domain in full, completed from reference TRBV9 and TRBJ2-3, reads DSGVTQTPKHLITATGQRVTLRCSPRSGDLSVYWYQQSLDQGLQFLIQYYNGEERAKGNILERFSAQQFPDLHSELNLSSLELGDSALYFCASNEGSSDTQYFGPGTRLTVL.

This clonotype counts as medium-sized. As DNA, the CDR3 is TGTGCCAGCAGCTTCTCCTACGAGCAGTACTTC. Its translation: CASSFSYEQYF. The rearrangement links TRBV5-6 to TRBJ2-7; D not certain. CDR1 is SGHDT, CDR2 YYEEEE, per germline. V shed 2 bases and J shed 0 bases, with 0 bases lying between them. The length of the CDR3 is 11 residues.

The CDR3 nucleotides are TGCAGCGGTGGCGCGGGACTCTTGAACACTGAAGCTTTCTTT. This sequence encodes CSGGAGLLNTEAFF. This chain links TRBV29-1 with TRBJ1-1, with a tentative D call TRBD1 (5 bases). CDR3 length equals 14 residues. Germline-derived CDR1 and CDR2 are SQVTM and ANQGSEA. V was trimmed by 7 bases and J by 0 bases, leaving 15 bases between them.

The chain is built from TRBV11-2 and TRBJ2-7; 15 nucleotides align to TRBD2. The germline gives CDR1 SGHAT, CDR2 FQNNGV. Losses at the gene ends were 5 bases for V and 6 bases for J; bases not matched to a gene: 8. The CDR3 spans 16 residues. The DNA of the CDR3 is TGTGCCAGCAGCGCCGGACTAGCGGGAGGGCCGGTCGAGCAGTACTTC. This translates into CASSAGLAGGPVEQYF.

Many counts were recorded for this clonotype. V is TRBV28 and J is TRBJ1-3; no clear D gene. The ends were cut back, 5 bases at V and 4 bases at J, with 15 bases in the middle. CDR3 length: 15 residues. The germline CDR1 and CDR2 sequences are MDHEN and SYDVKM. In DNA, the CDR3 is TGTGCCAGCAGTATTCGCCGGGCCCTCGGAAACACCATATATTTT. It translates to CASSIRRALGNTIYF.

The chain joins TRBV7-2 to TRBJ2-6; 9 bases agree with TRBD2. Germline V CDR1 and CDR2: SGHTA, FQGNSA. Losses at the gene ends were 6 bases for V and 4 bases for J; bases not matched to a gene: 10. The CDR3 loop spans 17 amino acids. DNA of the CDR3: TGTGCCAGCAGAATTATAGCGGGAGTAAGAGGGGCCAACGTCCTGACTTTC. Its protein product is CASRIIAGVRGANVLTF. Variable domain in full (rest from reference TRBV7-2 and TRBJ2-6): GAGVSQSPSNKVTEKGKDVELRCDPISGHTALYWYRQSLGQGLEFLIYFQGNSAPDKSGLPSDRFSAERTGGSVSTLTIQRTQQEDSAVYLCASRIIAGVRGANVLTFGAGSRLTVL.

This clonotype was counted at least ten times. The chain recombines TRBV5-5 with TRBJ2-3, with D unresolved. Germline loops: CDR1 SGHKS, CDR2 YYEKEE (reference sequence). This CDR3 comprises 14 residues. The V end was cut by 2 bases, the J end by 2 bases, with 9 bases between. CDR3 amino acids: CASSFGGYTDTQYF. Written as DNA, the CDR3 is TGTGCCAGCAGCTTTGGCGGTTACACAGATACGCAGTATTTT.

This clonotype was seen many times. This chain links TRBV7-9 with TRBJ2-1, with 9 nucleotides matching TRBD2. CDR3 length equals 17 residues. CDR1 and CDR2 from the germline V gene are SEHNR and FQNEAQ (reference sequence). Trimming cost V 0 bases and J 2 bases; bases outside gene matches: 5. The CDR3 reads CASSLASSGGAYNEQFF. CDR3 bases: TGTGCCAGCAGCTTAGCGAGTAGCGGGGGAGCCTACAATGAGCAGTTCTTC.

This clonotype was seen at least ten times. The chain is built from TRBV7-6 and TRBJ2-7; 9 bases match TRBD2. Germline V gene sequence: CDR1 SGHVS, CDR2 FNYEAQ. V shed 5 bases and J 5 bases; nucleotides not matched to a gene: 4. CDR3 length: 13 amino acids. This chain's CDR3 is CASSTRLADEQYF. The DNA of the CDR3 is TGTGCCAGCAGCACTCGACTAGCGGACGAGCAGTACTTC.

For this clonotype: Since a much larger clone is just one base distant, this may be a read error. The conserved phenylalanine or tryptophan normally closing the CDR3 is absent here, so this likely arose from a read error. The chain links TRBV4-2 to TRBJ1-4, with D maybe TRBD1 (6 bases). The V gene lost 6 bases and the J gene lost 8 bases, with 25 bases spanning the gap. The germline V gene has CDR1 LGHNA and CDR2 YNFKEQ. This CDR3 is built from 17 residues. CDR3 region: CASRNIEGVGLGEKLFL. The CDR3, as DNA: TGTGCCAGCAGGAACATCGAGGGGGTAGGATTAGGGGAAAAACTGTTTTTA.

CDR3 nucleotide sequence: TGTGCCAGCAGTACCCGCATGGGCACTGAAGCTTTCTTT. Its protein product is CASSTRMGTEAFF. V gene TRBV6-6 combines with J gene TRBJ1-1; D ambiguous. Germline CDR1 and CDR2: MNHNY and SVGAGI (reference sequence). CDR3 length: 13 residues. Trimming removed 5 bases from V and 4 bases from J, with 11 bases in between.

The rearrangement uses TRBV5-1 and TRBJ2-3; the match to TRBD2 covers 14 bases. CDR3 length equals 18 residues. J was trimmed by 5 bases and V by 4 bases; bases with no gene match: 12. CDR1 is SGHRS, CDR2 YFSETQ, per germline. The CDR3 protein is CASSPPTTSGRAVDTQYF. In DNA, the CDR3 is TGCGCCAGCAGCCCCCCCACGACTAGCGGGAGGGCCGTAGATACGCAGTATTTT.

The chain combines TRBV30 with TRBJ2-1, with 7 bases aligning to TRBD2. The germline V gene encodes CDR1 GTSNPN and CDR2 SVGIG (reference sequence). This CDR3 has 16 residues. V shed 1 base, J shed 4 bases, and the junction held 10 bases outside the gene matches. CDR3 region: CAWSGQSGVYYNEQFF. CDR3 DNA sequence: TGTGCCTGGAGTGGACAAAGCGGGGTTTATTACAATGAGCAGTTCTTC.

A few counts support this clonotype. This chain connects TRBV12-3 or TRBV12-4 to TRBJ2-2, with D tentatively TRBD1 (6 bases). This CDR3 comprises 14 residues. Trimming removed 6 bases at V and 3 bases at J, with 11 bases between. In nucleotides, the CDR3 is TGTGCCAGCAGCTCAGGGGTTTACACCGGGGAGCTGTTTTTT. Its protein is CASSSGVYTGELFF.

The chain carries TRBV7-8 and TRBJ2-1; D unresolved. The germline V and J ends were trimmed by 6 bases and 2 bases, with 26 bases remaining between them. CDR3 length equals 19 residues. Germline V lookup: CDR1 SGHVS, CDR2 FQNEAQ. The CDR3 reads CASRAWSAETQIPYNEQFF. The CDR3 DNA sequence: TGTGCCAGCAGGGCTTGGTCCGCGGAGACCCAAATTCCCTACAATGAGCAGTTCTTC. The variable domain in full, with the rest retrieved from reference TRBV7-8 and TRBJ2-1, is GAGVSQSPRYKVAKRGQDVALRCDPISGHVSLFWYQQALGQGPEFLTYFQNEAQLDKSGLPSDRFFAERPEGSVSTLKIQRTQQEDSAVYLCASRAWSAETQIPYNEQFFGPGTRLTVL.

This clonotype was counted at least ten times. The J gene is TRBJ1-1, the V gene TRBV25-1; D gene unclear. CDR3 length: 15 amino acids. Trimming left V 5 bases short and J 4 bases short, with 17 bases between. Germline V gene sequence: CDR1 MGHDK, CDR2 SYGVNS. The CDR3 is CASSRPTGGSTEAFF. Written as DNA, the CDR3 is TGTGCCAGCAGTCGACCTACTGGAGGGTCCACTGAAGCTTTCTTT. Filled out from reference TRBV25-1 and TRBJ1-1, the complete variable domain reads EADIYQTPRYLVIGTGKKITLECSQTMGHDKMYWYQQDPGMELHLIHYSYGVNSTEKGDLSSESTVSRIRTEHFPLTLESARPSHTSQYLCASSRPTGGSTEAFFGQGTRLTVV.